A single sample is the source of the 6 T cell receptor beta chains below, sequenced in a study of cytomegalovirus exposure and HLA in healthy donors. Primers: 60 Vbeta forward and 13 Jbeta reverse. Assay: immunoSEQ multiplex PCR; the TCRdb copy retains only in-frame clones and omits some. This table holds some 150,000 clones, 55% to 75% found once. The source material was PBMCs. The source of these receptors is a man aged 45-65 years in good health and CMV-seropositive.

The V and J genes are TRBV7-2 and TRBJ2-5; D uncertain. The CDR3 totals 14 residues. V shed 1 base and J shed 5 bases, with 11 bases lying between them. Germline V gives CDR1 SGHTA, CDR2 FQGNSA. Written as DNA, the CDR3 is TGTGCCAGCAGCTTAGTATCGGGTGAGGAGACCCAGTACTTC. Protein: CASSLVSGEETQYF.

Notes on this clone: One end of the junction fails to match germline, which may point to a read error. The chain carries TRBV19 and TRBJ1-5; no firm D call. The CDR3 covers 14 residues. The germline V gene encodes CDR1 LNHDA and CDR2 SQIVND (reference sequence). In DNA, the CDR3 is TGTGCCAGTGGTATCGGGGTCCCCGGGCAGCCCCAGCATTTT. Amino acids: CASGIGVPGQPQHF.

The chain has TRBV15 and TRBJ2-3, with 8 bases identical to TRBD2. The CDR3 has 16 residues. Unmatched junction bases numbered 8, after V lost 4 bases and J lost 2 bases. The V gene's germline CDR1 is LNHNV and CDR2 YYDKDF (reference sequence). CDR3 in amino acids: CATSTGGARFTDTQYF. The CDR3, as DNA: TGTGCCACCAGCACGGGGGGGGCTAGGTTCACAGATACGCAGTATTTT.

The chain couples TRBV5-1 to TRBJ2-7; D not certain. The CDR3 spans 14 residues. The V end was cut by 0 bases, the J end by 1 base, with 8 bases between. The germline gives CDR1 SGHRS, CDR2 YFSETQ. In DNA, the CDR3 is TGCGCCAGCAGCTTGGTCGAGGAATCCTACGAGCAGTACTTC. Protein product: CASSLVEESYEQYF.

Here the CDR3 DNA reads TGTGCCAGCAGCCGGGACAGGCGGACTGTGGATGAGCAGTTCTTC. Amino acid sequence: CASSRDRRTVDEQFF. V gene TRBV7-9 combines with J gene TRBJ2-1; 8 positions agree with TRBD1. The V and J ends lost 5 bases and 8 bases, in that order; junction bases with no gene match: 11. This CDR3 is 15 amino acids long. Germline V gene data show CDR1 as SEHNR and CDR2 as FQNEAQ (reference sequence).

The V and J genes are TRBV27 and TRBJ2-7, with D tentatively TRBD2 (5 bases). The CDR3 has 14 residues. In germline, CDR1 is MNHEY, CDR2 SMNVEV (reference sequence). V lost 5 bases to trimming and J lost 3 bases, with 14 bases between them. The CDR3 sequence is CASSADAGGYEQYF. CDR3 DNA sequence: TGTGCCAGCAGTGCGGACGCGGGCGGCTACGAGCAGTACTTC.